This T cell receptor beta chain comes out of a study of Ad26.COV2.S vaccination and SARS-CoV-2 variants. Study-wide results and limits: Relative to placebo recipients, vaccine recipients exhibited elevated spike-specific TCR breadth. Those who received vaccine or placebo ended up with similar non-spike TCR breadth. In vaccinated individuals, spike-specific CD8+ and CD4+ T cell responses reportedly displayed substantial breadth.

Germline lookup yields CDR1 MNHEY and CDR2 SVGAGI. The CDR3 runs 15 residues. Trimming took off 2 bases at V and 4 bases at J, with 14 bases between the two ends. With respect to this clone: The antigen remains undetermined.

TCRdb's copy holds only in-frame clones and misses some; the assay was immunoSEQ multiplex PCR. There are about 680,000 clones in the sample; around 90% occur only once, and around 1.5% lies in the top ten. This sample's treatment: 19 received Ad26.COV2.S at low or high dose, single or two shots; roughly five received placebo; per-sample allocation not given. Samples analyzed were those drawn on day 63 after the first vaccine or placebo injection. The sequence was obtained from a person aged 18-65 years who received the Ad26.COV2.S COVID-19 vaccine or a placebo. The sample here was peripheral blood, taken in a trial of Ad26.COV2.S vaccine versus placebo. This chain links TRBV6-5 with TRBJ1-2, with D tentatively TRBD1 (6 bases). CDR3 amino acids: CASSYTRGSTYGYTF. Here the CDR3 DNA reads TGTGCCAGCAGTTACACCAGGGGAAGTACCTATGGCTACACCTTC.